This T cell receptor (beta chain) comes out of a study of shared clonotypes between healthy human individuals. This table comes from immunoSEQ multiplex PCR, and its TCRdb copy is limited to in-frame clones, with some not included. The sample lists 1.6 million or so clones; roughly 96% were seen once. The CDR3 runs to 14 residues. The V gene's germline CDR1 is SGHAT and CDR2 FQNNGV. V was trimmed by 3 bases and J by 5 bases, leaving 12 bases between them. The source material was naive CD4+ T cells sorted from blood. Sample subset: CD45RA+ positively selected. The chain joins TRBV11-2 to TRBJ2-3, with D perhaps matching TRBD2 (5 bases). The TCR sequence derives from a man between 25 and 39 years old in good health. CDR3 region: CASSLVPRGDTQYF. CDR3 nucleotide sequence: TGTGCCAGCAGCTTGGTCCCCCGGGGAGATACGCAGTATTTT.